This TCR beta chain comes out of a study of cytomegalovirus exposure and HLA in healthy donors. Study-level points and caveats: Associated with cytomegalovirus, according to the listing, were around 160 TCR beta chains. The majority of TCR sequences were rare, yet some public TCRs appeared in many donors.

Researchers ran the PCR with 60 Vbeta and 13 Jbeta primers. This table comes from immunoSEQ multiplex PCR, and its TCRdb copy is limited to in-frame clones, with some not included. The sample contains some 250,000 clones, about 81% of which appear only once. Trimming removed 8 bases from V and 0 bases from J; junction bases left unmatched: 9. The germline V gene encodes CDR1 SEHNR and CDR2 FQNEAQ (reference sequence). The CDR3 is 17 amino acids. In the case of this clone: Its antigen is undetermined.

The sequencing sample was made of PBMCs. The rearrangement joins TRBV7-9 to TRBJ2-1; TRBD2 agrees at 11 bases. This clonotype originated in a woman aged 60 to 75 in good health and CMV-seropositive. The CDR3 sequence is CASPGLAVRSSYNEQFF. In DNA, the CDR3 is TGTGCCAGCCCGGGACTAGCGGTCCGTTCCTCCTACAATGAGCAGTTCTTC. The full variable domain, its missing parts supplied by reference TRBV7-9 and TRBJ2-1, is DTGVSQNPRHKITKRGQNVTFRCDPISEHNRLYWYRQTLGQGPEFLTYFQNEAQLEKSRLLSDRFSAERPKGSFSTLEIQRTEQGDSAMYLCASPGLAVRSSYNEQFFGPGTRLTVL.